A single sample gave rise to the 8 T cell receptor beta chains below, sequenced in a study of blood T cells in healthy people across ages. Using a J-beta primer mix together with a sample-barcoded 5' primer, a second PCR was run for about 7 to 12 cycles. TCRdb used MiXCR to reprocess the 5' RACE reads, holding one entry per CDR3 protein. Seen here are 1.5 million to 2 million distinct CDR3 sequences, 49% observed once, and the top ten hold approximately 2.1%. Sample: blood. The receptors come from a woman aged 40 to 55 in good health.

The chain is built from TRBV12-3 or TRBV12-4 and TRBJ1-6; D perhaps matches TRBD1 (5 bases). Trimming took 4 bases from V and 8 from J, leaving 9 bases between them. This CDR3 region has 13 residues. The CDR3 loop is CASSSGLYSPLHF. CDR3 in DNA: TGTGCCAGCAGTTCGGGACTTTATTCACCCCTCCACTTT.

This clonotype came up a few times. The genes are TRBV12-3 or TRBV12-4 and TRBJ1-2; D is uncertain. V was cut by 1 base and J by 8 bases, with 11 bases left in between. The CDR3 contains 13 residues. In nucleotides, the CDR3 is TGTGCCAGCAGTTTAGTGGAAGTTTGGGGCTACACCTTC. As protein: CASSLVEVWGYTF.

This chain connects TRBV7-2 to TRBJ1-2; D is possibly TRBD1 (5 bases). Trimming removed 3 bases from V and 8 bases from J, with 19 bases in between. The CDR3 loop spans 15 amino acids. The V gene's germline CDR1 is SGHTA and CDR2 FQGNSA. The CDR3 DNA is TGTGCCAGCAGCTTCCCCAGACAGTCATTGCGAGGCTACACCTTC. Its protein is CASSFPRQSLRGYTF.

There are a few counts of this clonotype. The chain couples TRBV20-1 to TRBJ2-1, with TRBD2 matching over 14 bases. This CDR3 has 14 amino acids. CDR1 and CDR2 from the germline V gene are DFQATT and SNEGSKA (reference sequence). The CDR3 DNA reads TGCAGCCAGCTAGGACTAGCGGGGGGCAATGAGCAGTTCTTC. Protein product: CSQLGLAGGNEQFF.

The chain joins TRBV4-1 to TRBJ2-5; D is unresolved. Germline loops: CDR1 MGHRA, CDR2 YSYEKL. The CDR3 is 12 amino acids. Trimming removed 6 bases at V and 5 bases at J, with 10 bases between. DNA of the CDR3: TGCGCCAGCAGATCCATAGGGGAGACCCAGTACTTC. It encodes CASRSIGETQYF.

This clonotype was counted between two and nine times. The V call is TRBV20-1, the J call TRBJ2-4, with unresolved D. The J call may be wrong; the DNA end is better matched by TRBJ2-7. The germline V gene encodes CDR1 DFQATT and CDR2 SNEGSKA (reference sequence). This CDR3 is 13 amino acids long. This CDR3 is CSASKVVRNEQYF. As DNA, the CDR3 is TGCAGTGCCTCGAAGGTCGTTCGGAACGAGCAGTACTTC.

The chain carries TRBV6-5 and TRBJ1-4; weak D call: TRBD1 (5 bases). V lost 4 bases to trimming and J lost 4 bases, with 22 bases between them. This CDR3 region has 18 residues. CDR1 is MNHEY, CDR2 SVGAGI, per germline. The CDR3: CASSSPHSKGRDNEKLFF. CDR3 DNA sequence: TGTGCCAGCAGTTCACCCCATTCAAAGGGGCGAGATAATGAAAAACTGTTTTTT.

The chain combines TRBV5-6 with TRBJ2-5; TRBD2 matches 11 bases. Germline CDR1 is SGHDT and CDR2 is YYEEEE. The CDR3 runs to 16 residues. The V and J ends lost 4 bases and 1 base, in that order; junction bases with no gene match: 6. The CDR3 here is CASSPRLAGPQETQYF. CDR3 DNA sequence: TGTGCCAGCAGCCCTCGACTAGCGGGGCCCCAAGAGACCCAGTACTTC.